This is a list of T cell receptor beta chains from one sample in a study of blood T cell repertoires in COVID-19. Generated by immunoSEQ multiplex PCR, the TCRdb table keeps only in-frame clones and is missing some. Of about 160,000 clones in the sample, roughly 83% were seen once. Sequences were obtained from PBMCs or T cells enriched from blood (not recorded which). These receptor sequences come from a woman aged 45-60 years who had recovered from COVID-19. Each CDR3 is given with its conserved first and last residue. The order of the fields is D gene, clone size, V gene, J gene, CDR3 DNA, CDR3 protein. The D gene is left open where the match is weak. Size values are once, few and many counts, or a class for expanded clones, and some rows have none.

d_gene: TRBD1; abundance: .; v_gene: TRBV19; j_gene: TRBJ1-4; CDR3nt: TGTGCCAGTAGTATAGCCCGGGACAGGGGAAATGAAAAACTGTTTTTT; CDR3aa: CASSIARDRGNEKLFF
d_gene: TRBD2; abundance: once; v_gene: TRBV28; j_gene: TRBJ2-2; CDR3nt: TGTGCCACGGGGGGGAGGAACACCGGGGAGCTGTTTTTT; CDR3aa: CATGGRNTGELFF
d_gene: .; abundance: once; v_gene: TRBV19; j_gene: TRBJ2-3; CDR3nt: TGTGCCAGTACCCCCCTGGGGACTCGGAAGTTAGATACGCAGTATTTT; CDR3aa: CASTPLGTRKLDTQYF
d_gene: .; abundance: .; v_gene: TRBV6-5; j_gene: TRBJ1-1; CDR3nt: TGTGCCAGCAGTTCCGGGACACTCGGCACTGAAGCTTTCTTT; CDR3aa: CASSSGTLGTEAFF
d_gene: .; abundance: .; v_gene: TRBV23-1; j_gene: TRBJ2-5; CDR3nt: TGCGCCAAGGTAGGGGGTCAAGAGACCCAGTACTTC; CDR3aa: CAKVGGQETQYF
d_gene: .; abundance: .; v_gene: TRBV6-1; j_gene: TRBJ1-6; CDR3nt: TGTGCCAGCAGTGAAGGGTCAGTACCTAATTCACCCCTCCACTTT; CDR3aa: CASSEGSVPNSPLHF
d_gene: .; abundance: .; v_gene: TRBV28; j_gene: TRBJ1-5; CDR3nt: TGTGCCAGCAGTTTCGGCGGTGCTGATCAGCCCCAGCATTTT; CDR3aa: CASSFGGADQPQHF
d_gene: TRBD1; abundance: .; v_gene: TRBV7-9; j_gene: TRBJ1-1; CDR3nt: TGTGCCAGCAGCCCCCAGGGGGGTCGGACTGAAGCTTTCTTT; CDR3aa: CASSPQGGRTEAFF
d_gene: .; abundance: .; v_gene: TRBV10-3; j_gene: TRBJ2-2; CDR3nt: TGTGCCATCAGCGGAGACACCGGGGAGCTGTTTTTT; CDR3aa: CAISGDTGELFF
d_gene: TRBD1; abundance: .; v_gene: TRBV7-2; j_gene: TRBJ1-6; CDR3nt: TGTGCCAGCAGCTTAATGACAGGGGATCCGGCCCTCCACTTT; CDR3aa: CASSLMTGDPALHF
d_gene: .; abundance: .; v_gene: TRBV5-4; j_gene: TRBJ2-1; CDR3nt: TGTGCCAGCAGCTTGGATGGCCACTACAATGAGCAGTTCTTC; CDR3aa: CASSLDGHYNEQFF
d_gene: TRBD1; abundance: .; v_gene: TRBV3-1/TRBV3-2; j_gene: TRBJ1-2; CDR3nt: TGTGCCAGCAGCCTGGACAGGGGGGGCTATGGCTACACCTTC; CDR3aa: CASSLDRGGYGYTF
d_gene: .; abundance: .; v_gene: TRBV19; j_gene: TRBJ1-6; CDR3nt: TGTGCCAGTAGTATTCTTGGCCAAAATTCACCCCTCCACTTT; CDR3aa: CASSILGQNSPLHF
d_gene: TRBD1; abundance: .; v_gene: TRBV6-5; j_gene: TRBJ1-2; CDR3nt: TGTGCCAGCAGTTACGGAGACAGGGCTTTCTATGGCTACACCTTC; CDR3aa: CASSYGDRAFYGYTF
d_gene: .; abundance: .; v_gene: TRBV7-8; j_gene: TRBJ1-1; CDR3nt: TGTGCCAGCAGCTTAGGCAGGGTAGCCTCTCGAAACACTGAAGCTTTCTTT; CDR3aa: CASSLGRVASRNTEAFF
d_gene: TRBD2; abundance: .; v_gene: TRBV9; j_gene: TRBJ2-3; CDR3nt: TGTGCCAGCAGCGCGAACCCCGGACTAGCGGGAAAAGATACGCAGTATTTT; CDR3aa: CASSANPGLAGKDTQYF
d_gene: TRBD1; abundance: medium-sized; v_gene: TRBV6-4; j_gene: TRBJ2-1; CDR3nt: TGTGCCAGCAGTGACGGGGACAGTAACAATGAGCAGTTCTTC; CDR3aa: CASSDGDSNNEQFF
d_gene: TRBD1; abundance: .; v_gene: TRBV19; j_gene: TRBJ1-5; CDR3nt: TGTGCCGGCTCAAGACAGGGGGGAAATCAGCCCCAGCATTTT; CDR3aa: CAGSRQGGNQPQHF
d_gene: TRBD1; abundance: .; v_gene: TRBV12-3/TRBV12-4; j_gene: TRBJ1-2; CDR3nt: TGTGCCAGCAGTTCAGGAGGGGGCGAAGGCTACACCTTC; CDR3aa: CASSSGGGEGYTF
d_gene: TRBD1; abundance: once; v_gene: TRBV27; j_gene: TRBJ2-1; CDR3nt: TGTGCCAGCTCGAGGACAGGCAACTATGAGCAGTTCTTC; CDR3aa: CASSRTGNYEQFF
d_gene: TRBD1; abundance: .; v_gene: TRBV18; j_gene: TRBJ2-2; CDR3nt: TGTGCCAGCTCACCTTTCTGGGGACAGGACACCGGGGAGCTGTTTTTT; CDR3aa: CASSPFWGQDTGELFF
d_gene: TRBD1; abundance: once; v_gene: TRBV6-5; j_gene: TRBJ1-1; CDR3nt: TGTGCCAGCAGTCGGGGACAGGGACGGGGCACTGAAGCTTTCTTT; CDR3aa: CASSRGQGRGTEAFF
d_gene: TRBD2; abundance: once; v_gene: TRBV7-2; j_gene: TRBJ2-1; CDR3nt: TGTGCCAGCAGCTCCTTAGCGGGAGGGAGTAACAATGAGCAGTTCTTC; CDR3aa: CASSSLAGGSNNEQFF
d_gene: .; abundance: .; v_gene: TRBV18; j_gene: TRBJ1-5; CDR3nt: TGTGCCAGCTCACCCCTGTCCCAGGGCAATCAGCCCCAGCATTTT; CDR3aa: CASSPLSQGNQPQHF
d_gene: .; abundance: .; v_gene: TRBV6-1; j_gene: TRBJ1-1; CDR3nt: TGTGCCAGCACCCCCCAGACAGGCCTGAACACTGAAGCTTTCTTT; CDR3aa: CASTPQTGLNTEAFF
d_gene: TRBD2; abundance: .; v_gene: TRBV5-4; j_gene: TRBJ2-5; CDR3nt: TGTGCCAGCAGCTTGGAAGGCCTAGCGGGAGCCCAGACCCAGTACTTC; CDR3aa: CASSLEGLAGAQTQYF
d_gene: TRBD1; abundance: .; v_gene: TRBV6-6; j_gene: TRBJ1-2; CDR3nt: TGTGCCAGCAGTTCCGACAGGGAAGGCTACACCTTC; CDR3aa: CASSSDREGYTF
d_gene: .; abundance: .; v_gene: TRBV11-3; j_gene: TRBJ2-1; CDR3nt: TGTGCCAGCAGCCTGAGGTACCTCTCCTACAATGAGCAGTTCTTC; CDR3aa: CASSLRYLSYNEQFF
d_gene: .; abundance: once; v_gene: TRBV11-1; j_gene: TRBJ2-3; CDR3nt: TGTGCCAGCAGCCCACAGGAAGATACGCAGTATTTT; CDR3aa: CASSPQEDTQYF
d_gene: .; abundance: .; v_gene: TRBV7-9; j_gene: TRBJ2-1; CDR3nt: TGTGCCAGCAGGGGGGGACCCAACAATGAGCAGTTCTTC; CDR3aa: CASRGGPNNEQFF
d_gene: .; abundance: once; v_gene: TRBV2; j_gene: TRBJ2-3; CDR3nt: TGTGCCAGCAGCGCCCGGGCGGGACTCCGCACAGATACGCAGTATTTT; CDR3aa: CASSARAGLRTDTQYF
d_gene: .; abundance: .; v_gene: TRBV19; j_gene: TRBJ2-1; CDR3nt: TGTGCCAGTAGTATTCAGGGAGGGGGTAATGAGCAGTTCTTC; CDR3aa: CASSIQGGGNEQFF
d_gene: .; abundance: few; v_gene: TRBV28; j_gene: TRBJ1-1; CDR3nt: TGTGCCAGCAGTCTCACCGGGACACCTCTCAAAGCTTTCTTT; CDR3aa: CASSLTGTPLKAFF
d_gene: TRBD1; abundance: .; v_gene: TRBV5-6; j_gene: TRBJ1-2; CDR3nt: TGTGCCAGCAGCTCGGGAGACAGGGGAAGTGACTCCTATGGCTACACCTTC; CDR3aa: CASSSGDRGSDSYGYTF
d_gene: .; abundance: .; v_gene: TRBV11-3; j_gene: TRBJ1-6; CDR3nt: TGTGCCAGCAGCTTAGATCAATCGGGGAGCTCCTATAATTCACCCCTCCACTTT; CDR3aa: CASSLDQSGSSYNSPLHF
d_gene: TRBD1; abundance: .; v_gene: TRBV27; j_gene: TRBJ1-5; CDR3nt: TGTGCCAGCAGCAAGGACAGGGGCCCCTATAGCAATCAGCCCCAGCATTTT; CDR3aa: CASSKDRGPYSNQPQHF
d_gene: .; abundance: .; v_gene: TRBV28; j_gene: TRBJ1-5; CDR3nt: TGTGCCAGCAGCCCCTTGGCCAGGGAGGGGCAGCCCCAGCATTTT; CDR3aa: CASSPLAREGQPQHF
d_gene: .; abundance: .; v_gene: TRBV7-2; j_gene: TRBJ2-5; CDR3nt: TGTGCCAGCAGCCCCCCGGTCAGAGAGGGGGCCCAGTACTTC; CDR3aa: CASSPPVREGAQYF
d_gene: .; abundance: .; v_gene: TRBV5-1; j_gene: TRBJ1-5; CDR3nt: TGCGCCAGCAGCGTAGGGGGGGCCGGACAGCCCCAGCATTTT; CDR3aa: CASSVGGAGQPQHF
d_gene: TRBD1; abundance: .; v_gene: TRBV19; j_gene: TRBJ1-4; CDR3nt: TGTGCCAGTAGTACAGGGACAGGGGGCAGCGAAAAACTGTTTTTT; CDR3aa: CASSTGTGGSEKLFF
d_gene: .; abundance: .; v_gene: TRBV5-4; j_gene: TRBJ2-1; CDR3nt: TGTGCCAGCAGCTCAGGCCTCCGGCTATGGGAGCAGTTCTTC; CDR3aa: CASSSGLRLWEQFF